This T cell receptor (beta chain) was identified during a study of blood T cell repertoires in COVID-19. With 3 bases clipped from V and 2 bases from J, the junction kept 6 bases outside the gene matches. CDR1 and CDR2 from the germline V gene are KGHSH and LQKENI. The CDR3 totals 16 residues. The table came from immunoSEQ multiplex PCR; TCRdb's copy has only in-frame clones and leaves some out. The data contain more than 250,000 clones, roughly 84% of them singletons. Sequenced material: peripheral blood. This TCR was sampled from a human donor in a cohort sampled during active COVID-19. This chain uses TRBV18 with TRBJ2-5; 10 bases fit TRBD2. DNA of the CDR3: TGTGCCAGCTCACCTCTGGTGACTAGCGGGCAAGAGACCCAGTACTTC. Translating gives CASSPLVTSGQETQYF.